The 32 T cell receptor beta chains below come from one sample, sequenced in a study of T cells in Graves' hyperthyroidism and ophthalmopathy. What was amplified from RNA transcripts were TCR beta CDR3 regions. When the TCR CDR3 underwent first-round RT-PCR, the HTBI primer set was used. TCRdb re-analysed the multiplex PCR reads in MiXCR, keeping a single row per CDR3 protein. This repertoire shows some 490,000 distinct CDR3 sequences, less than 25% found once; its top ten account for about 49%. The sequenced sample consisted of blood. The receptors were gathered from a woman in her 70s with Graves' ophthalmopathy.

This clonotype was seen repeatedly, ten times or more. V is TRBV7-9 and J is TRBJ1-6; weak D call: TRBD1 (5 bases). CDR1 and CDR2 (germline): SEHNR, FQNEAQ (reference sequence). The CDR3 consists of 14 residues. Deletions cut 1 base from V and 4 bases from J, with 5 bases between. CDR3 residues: CASSLGGYNSPLHF. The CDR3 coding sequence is TGTGCCAGCAGCTTAGGGGGGTATAATTCACCCCTCCACTTT.

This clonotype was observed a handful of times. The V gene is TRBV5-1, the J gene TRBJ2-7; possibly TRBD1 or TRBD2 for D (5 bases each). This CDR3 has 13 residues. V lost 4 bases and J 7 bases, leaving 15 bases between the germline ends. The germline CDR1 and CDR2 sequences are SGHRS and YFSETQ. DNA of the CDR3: TGCGCCAGCAGCGGATCAGGAGAGGGGGAGCAGTACTTC. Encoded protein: CASSGSGEGEQYF.

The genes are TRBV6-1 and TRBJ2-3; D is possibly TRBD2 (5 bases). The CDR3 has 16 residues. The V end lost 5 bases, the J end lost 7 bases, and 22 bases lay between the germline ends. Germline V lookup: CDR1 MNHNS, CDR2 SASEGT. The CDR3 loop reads CASSQLRASLGNTQYF. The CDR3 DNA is TGTGCCAGCAGTCAACTCCGGGCCTCGCTCGGGAATACGCAGTATTTT.

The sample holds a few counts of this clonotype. The CDR3 is CASSTGRELAKNIQYF. The DNA for the CDR3 is TGCGCCAGCAGTACGGGACGGGAACTAGCCAAAAACATTCAGTACTTC. The V call is TRBV10-1, the J call TRBJ2-4; either TRBD1 or TRBD2 may fit D (5 bases each). Deletions cut 5 bases from V and 0 bases from J, with 14 bases between. The CDR3 loop spans 16 amino acids. Germline values: CDR1 WNHNN, CDR2 SYGVQD (reference sequence).

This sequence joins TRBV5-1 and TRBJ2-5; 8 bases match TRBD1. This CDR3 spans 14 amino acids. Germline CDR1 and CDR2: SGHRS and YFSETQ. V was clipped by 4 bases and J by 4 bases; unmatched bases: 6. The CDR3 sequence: CASSPDRAGETQYF. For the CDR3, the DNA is TGCGCCAGCAGCCCGGACAGGGCTGGAGAGACCCAGTACTTC.

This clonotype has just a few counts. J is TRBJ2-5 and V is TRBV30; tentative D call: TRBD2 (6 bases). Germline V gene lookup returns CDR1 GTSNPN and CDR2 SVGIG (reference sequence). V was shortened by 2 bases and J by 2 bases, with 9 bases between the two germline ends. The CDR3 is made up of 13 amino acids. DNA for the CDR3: TGTGCCTGGAGTCCGGGAGTACAAGAGACCCAGTACTTC. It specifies CAWSPGVQETQYF.

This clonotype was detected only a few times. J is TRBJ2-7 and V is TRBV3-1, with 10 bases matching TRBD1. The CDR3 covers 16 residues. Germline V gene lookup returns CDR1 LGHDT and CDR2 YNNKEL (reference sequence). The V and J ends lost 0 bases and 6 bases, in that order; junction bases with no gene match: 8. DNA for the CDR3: TGTGCCAGCAGCCAAGAGGGACTTGGGACAGGGGTCGAGCAGTACTTC. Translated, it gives CASSQEGLGTGVEQYF.

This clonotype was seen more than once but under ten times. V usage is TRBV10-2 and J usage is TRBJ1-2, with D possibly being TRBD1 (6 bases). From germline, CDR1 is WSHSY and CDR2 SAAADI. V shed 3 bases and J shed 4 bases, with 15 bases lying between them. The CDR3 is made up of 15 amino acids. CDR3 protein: CASSELGGASYGYTF. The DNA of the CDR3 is TGCGCCAGCAGTGAACTGGGGGGGGCGAGCTATGGCTACACCTTC.

CDR3 bases: TGTGCCAGCAGTTTCCTTCTTCAGGGCATCGGAGAAAAACTGTTTTTT. Its translation: CASSFLLQGIGEKLFF. The chain is built from TRBV28 and TRBJ1-4, with D tentatively TRBD1 (5 bases). Germline assignment: CDR1 MDHEN and CDR2 SYDVKM. The V and J ends lost 3 bases and 8 bases respectively, with 19 bases between them. The CDR3 has 16 amino acids. The full variable domain, its missing parts supplied by reference TRBV28 and TRBJ1-4, is DVKVTQSSRYLVKRTGEKVFLECVQDMDHENMFWYRQDPGLGLRLIYFSYDVKMKEKGDIPEGYSVSREKKERFSLILESASTNQTSMYLCASSFLLQGIGEKLFFGSGTQLSVL.

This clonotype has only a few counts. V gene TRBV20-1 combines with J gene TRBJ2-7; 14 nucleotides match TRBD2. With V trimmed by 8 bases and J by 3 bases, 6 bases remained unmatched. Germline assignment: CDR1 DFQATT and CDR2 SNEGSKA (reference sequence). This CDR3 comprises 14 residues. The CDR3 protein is CSTYGTSGSYEQYF. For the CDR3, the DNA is TGCAGTACCTACGGGACTAGCGGGAGCTACGAGCAGTACTTC.

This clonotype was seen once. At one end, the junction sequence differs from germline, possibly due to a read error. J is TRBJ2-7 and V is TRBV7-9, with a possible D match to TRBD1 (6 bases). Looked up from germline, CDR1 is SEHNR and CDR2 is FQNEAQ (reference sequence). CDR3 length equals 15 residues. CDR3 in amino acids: CASSLPGVIVYEQCF. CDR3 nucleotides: TGTGCCAGCAGCTTACCAGGGGTGATTGTATACGAGCAGTGCTTC.

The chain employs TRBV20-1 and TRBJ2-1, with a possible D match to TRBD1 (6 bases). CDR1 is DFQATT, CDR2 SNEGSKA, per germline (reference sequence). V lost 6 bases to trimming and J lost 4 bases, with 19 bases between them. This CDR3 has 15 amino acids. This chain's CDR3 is CSARRPGQAYNEQFF. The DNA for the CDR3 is TGCAGTGCCAGACGCCCGGGACAAGCATACAATGAGCAGTTCTTC.

CDR3 residues: CSAHQLAIDNEQFF. The CDR3 nucleotides are TGCAGTGCCCACCAGCTAGCTATCGACAATGAGCAGTTCTTC. The J gene is TRBJ2-1, the V gene TRBV20-1; D is possibly TRBD2 (5 bases). The CDR3 sequence is 14 residues long. CDR1 is DFQATT, CDR2 SNEGSKA, per germline (reference sequence). V lost 6 bases to trimming and J lost 5 bases, with 17 bases between them.

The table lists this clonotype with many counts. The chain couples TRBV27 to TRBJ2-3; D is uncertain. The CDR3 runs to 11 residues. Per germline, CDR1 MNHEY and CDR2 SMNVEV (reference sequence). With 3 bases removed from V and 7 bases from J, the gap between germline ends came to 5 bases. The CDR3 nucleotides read TGTGCCAGCAGTTTGAGAAATACGCAGTATTTT. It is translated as CASSLRNTQYF.

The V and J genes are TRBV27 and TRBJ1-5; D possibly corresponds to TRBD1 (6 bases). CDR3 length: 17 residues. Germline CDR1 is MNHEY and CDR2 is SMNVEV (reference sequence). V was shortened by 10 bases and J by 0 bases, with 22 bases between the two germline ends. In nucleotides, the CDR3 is TGTGCCAACCCCGTCACTTTACAGGGATATAGCAATCAGCCCCAGCATTTT. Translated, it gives CANPVTLQGYSNQPQHF.

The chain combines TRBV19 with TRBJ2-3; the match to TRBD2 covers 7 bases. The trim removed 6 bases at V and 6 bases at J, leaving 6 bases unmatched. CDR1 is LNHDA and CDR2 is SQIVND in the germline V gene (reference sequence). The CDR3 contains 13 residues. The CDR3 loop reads CASSRPGGDTQYF. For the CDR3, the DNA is TGTGCCAGTAGCCGGCCCGGGGGGGATACGCAGTATTTT.

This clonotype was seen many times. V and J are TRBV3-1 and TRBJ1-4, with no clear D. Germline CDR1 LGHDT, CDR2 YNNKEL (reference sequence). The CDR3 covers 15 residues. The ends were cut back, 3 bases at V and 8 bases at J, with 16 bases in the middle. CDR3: CASSQEQAELEKLFF. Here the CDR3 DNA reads TGTGCCAGCAGCCAGGAGCAGGCCGAGTTGGAAAAACTGTTTTTT.

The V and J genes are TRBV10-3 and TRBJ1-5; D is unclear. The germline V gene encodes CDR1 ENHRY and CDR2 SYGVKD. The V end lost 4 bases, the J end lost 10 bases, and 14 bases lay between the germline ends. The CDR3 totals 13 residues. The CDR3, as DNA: TGTGCCATCAGTGCCGGTGAGGACCATCCCCAGCATTTT. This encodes CAISAGEDHPQHF.

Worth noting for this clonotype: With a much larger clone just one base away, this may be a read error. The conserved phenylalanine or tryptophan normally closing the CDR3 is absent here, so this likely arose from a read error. CDR3 region: CASRGAVQAFL. The CDR3 DNA follows: TGTGCCAGCAGGGGGGCAGTTCAAGCTTTCCTT. This chain joins TRBV2 and TRBJ1-1; D may be TRBD1 (6 bases). Trimming removed 6 bases from V and 9 bases from J, with 11 bases in between. This CDR3 has 11 amino acids. The germline gives CDR1 SNHLY, CDR2 FYNNEI.

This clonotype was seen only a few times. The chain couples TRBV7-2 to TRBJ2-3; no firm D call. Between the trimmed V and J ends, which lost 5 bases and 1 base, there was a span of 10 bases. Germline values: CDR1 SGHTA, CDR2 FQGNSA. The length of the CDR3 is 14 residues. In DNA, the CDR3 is TGTGCCAGCAGCGTGGGTCCGGGCACAGATACGCAGTATTTT. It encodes CASSVGPGTDTQYF. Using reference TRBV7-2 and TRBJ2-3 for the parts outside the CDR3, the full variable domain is GAGVSQSPSNKVTEKGKDVELRCDPISGHTALYWYRQSLGQGLEFLIYFQGNSAPDKSGLPSDRFSAERTGGSVSTLTIQRTQQEDSAVYLCASSVGPGTDTQYFGPGTRLTVL.

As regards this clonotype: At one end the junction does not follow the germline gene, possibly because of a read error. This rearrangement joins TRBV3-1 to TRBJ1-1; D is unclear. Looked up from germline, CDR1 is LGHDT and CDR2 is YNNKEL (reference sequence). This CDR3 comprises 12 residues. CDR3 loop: CGSSDIDTEAFF. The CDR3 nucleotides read TGTGGCAGCAGCGACATTGACACTGAAGCTTTCTTT. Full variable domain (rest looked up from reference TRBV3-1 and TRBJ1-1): DTAVSQTPKYLVTQMGNDKSIKCEQNLGHDTMYWYKQDSKKFLKIMFSYNNKELIINETVPNRFSPKSPDKAHLNLHINSLELGDSAVYFCGSSDIDTEAFFGQGTRLTVV.

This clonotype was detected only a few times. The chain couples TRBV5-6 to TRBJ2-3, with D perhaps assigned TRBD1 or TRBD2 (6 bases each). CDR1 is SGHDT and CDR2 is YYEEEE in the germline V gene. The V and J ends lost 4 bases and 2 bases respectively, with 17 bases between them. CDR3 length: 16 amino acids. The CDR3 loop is CASSLGASDPTDTQYF. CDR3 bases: TGTGCCAGCAGCCTGGGGGCTAGCGACCCCACAGATACGCAGTATTTT.

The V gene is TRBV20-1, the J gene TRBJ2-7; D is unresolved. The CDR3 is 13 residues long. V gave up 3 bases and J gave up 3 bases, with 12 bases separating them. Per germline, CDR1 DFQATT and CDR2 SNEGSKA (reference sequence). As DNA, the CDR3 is TGCAGTGCTAGCGGATCAAGCTACTACGAGCAGTACTTC. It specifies CSASGSSYYEQYF.

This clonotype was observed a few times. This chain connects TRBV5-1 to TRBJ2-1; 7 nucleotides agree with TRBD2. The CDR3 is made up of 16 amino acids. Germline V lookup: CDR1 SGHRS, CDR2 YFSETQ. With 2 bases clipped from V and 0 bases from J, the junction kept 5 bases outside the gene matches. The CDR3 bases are TGCGCCAGCAGCTTTCTAGCGGATAGCTCCTACAATGAGCAGTTCTTC. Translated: CASSFLADSSYNEQFF.

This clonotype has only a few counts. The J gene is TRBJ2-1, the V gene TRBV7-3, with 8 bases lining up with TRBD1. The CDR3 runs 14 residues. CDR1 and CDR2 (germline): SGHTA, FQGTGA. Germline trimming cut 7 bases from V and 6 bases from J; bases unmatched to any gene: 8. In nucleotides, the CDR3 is TGTGCCAGCACGCCAGGGGGCCCACTCAATGAGCAGTTCTTC. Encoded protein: CASTPGGPLNEQFF.

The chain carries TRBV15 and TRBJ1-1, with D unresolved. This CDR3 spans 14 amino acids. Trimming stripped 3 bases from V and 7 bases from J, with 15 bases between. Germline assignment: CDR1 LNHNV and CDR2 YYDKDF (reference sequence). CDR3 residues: CATSSHRGVSEAFF. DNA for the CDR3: TGTGCCACCAGCAGCCACAGAGGAGTCAGTGAAGCTTTCTTT.

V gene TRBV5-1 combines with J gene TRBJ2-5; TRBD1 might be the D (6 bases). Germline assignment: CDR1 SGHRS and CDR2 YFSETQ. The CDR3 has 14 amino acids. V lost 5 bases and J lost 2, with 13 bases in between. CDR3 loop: CASRGDTTQETQYF. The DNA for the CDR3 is TGCGCCAGCAGAGGGGACACAACTCAAGAGACCCAGTACTTC.

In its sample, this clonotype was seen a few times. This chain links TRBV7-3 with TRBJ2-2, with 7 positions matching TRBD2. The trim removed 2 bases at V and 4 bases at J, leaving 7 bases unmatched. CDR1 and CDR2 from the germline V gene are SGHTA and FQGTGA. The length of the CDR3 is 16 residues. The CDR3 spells CASSLRREGTTGELFF. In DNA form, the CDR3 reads TGTGCCAGCAGCTTACGGAGGGAGGGGACCACCGGGGAGCTGTTTTTT. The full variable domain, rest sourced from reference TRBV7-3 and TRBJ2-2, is GAGVSQTPSNKVTEKGKYVELRCDPISGHTALYWYRQSLGQGPEFLIYFQGTGAADDSGLPNDRFFAVRPEGSVSTLKIQRTERGDSAVYLCASSLRREGTTGELFFGEGSRLTVL.

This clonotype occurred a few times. The CDR3 DNA reads as TGTGCCTGGAGAAAGTCGCCGGGCCCAAACACTGAAGCTTTCTTT. Amino acid sequence: CAWRKSPGPNTEAFF. The rearrangement joins TRBV30 to TRBJ1-1; D not certain. Trimming pared 3 bases from V and 2 bases from J, leaving 16 bases between. In germline, CDR1 is GTSNPN, CDR2 SVGIG (reference sequence). The CDR3 sequence is 15 residues long.

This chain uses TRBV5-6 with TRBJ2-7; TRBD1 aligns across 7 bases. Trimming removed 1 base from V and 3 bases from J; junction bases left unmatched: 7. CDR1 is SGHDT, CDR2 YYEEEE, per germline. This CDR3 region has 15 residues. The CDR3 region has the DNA TGTGCCAGCAGCTTGCCTGGGACAGATTACTACGAGCAGTACTTC. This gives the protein CASSLPGTDYYEQYF.

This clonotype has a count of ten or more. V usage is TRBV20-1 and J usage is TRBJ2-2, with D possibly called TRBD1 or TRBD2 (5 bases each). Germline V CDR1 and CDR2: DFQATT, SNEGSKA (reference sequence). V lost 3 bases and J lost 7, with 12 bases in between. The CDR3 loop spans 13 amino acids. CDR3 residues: CSASLRGGGELFF. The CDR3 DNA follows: TGCAGTGCTAGCCTTCGGGGCGGCGGGGAGCTGTTTTTT.

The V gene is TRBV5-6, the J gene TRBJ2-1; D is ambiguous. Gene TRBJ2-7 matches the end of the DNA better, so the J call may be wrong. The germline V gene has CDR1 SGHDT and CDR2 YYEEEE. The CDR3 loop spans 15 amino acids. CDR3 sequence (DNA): TGTGCCAGCAGTCCCACACTTCGCTCCTACAATGAGCAGTACTTC. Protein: CASSPTLRSYNEQYF.